The 15 T cell receptor beta chains in this list originate from one sample, sequenced in a study of T-cell reconstitution after alpha-beta-depleted transplantation in children. Unique molecular identifiers were incorporated into the prepared TCRbeta library. TCRdb analysed the PCR reads with MiXCR anew, one entry per CDR3 protein. The sample lists around 500,000 distinct CDR3 sequences, 20% to 25% occurring once. The sequencing used PBMCs, mostly from graft donor cells, collected 360 days after TCRalphabeta/CD19-depleted stem cell transplant. The receptors stem from a boy less than two years old who had a stem cell transplant for acute myeloid leukemia, so the T cells may come from the graft donor.

This clonotype was detected many times. This chain uses TRBV20-1 with TRBJ2-5; perhaps D is TRBD1 or TRBD2 (5 bases each). Germline loops: CDR1 DFQATT, CDR2 SNEGSKA (reference sequence). Trimming took off 5 bases at V and 7 bases at J, with 11 bases between the two ends. This CDR3 region has 11 residues. CDR3 amino acids: CSAPGTGTQYF. CDR3 sequence (DNA): TGCAGTGCTCCCGGGACGGGGACCCAGTACTTC.

This chain's CDR3 is CASWGGPGGNQPQHF. DNA for the CDR3: TGTGCCAGCTGGGGGGGACCAGGGGGAAATCAGCCCCAGCATTTT. This chain links TRBV6-1 with TRBJ1-5; 7 bases agree with TRBD1. Germline V gene data show CDR1 as MNHNS and CDR2 as SASEGT. The CDR3 runs to 15 residues. V trimming: 8 bases; J trimming: 4 bases; junction bases outside the gene matches: 11.

This chain links TRBV10-2 with TRBJ2-3; D call uncertain. Germline loops: CDR1 WSHSY, CDR2 SAAADI. The CDR3 extends over 16 amino acids. The V and J ends lost 2 bases and 0 bases respectively, with 12 bases between them. The CDR3 is CASSEAQLSSTDTQYF. The CDR3, as DNA: TGCGCCAGCAGTGAGGCCCAGCTATCTAGCACAGATACGCAGTATTTT.

The genes are TRBV4-3 and TRBJ2-3; a weak D match, TRBD1 (5 bases). The V and J ends lost 0 bases and 2 bases respectively, with 12 bases between them. This CDR3 has 16 residues. Germline V gene sequence: CDR1 LGHNA, CDR2 YSLEER. CDR3 nucleotide sequence: TGCGCCAGCAGCCAAGAGGTGGCAGGGCACACAGATACGCAGTATTTT. Translating gives CASSQEVAGHTDTQYF.

This clonotype turned up a few times. The chain combines TRBV29-1 with TRBJ1-3; 7 nucleotides agree with TRBD1. V lost 5 bases to trimming and J lost 0 bases; unmatched junction nucleotides: 10. The CDR3 has 16 amino acids. CDR1 and CDR2 from the germline V gene are SQVTM and ANQGSEA. The CDR3 sequence is CSVQYDRAVSGNTIYF. DNA for the CDR3: TGCAGCGTTCAATATGACAGGGCAGTCTCTGGAAACACCATATATTTT. Together with reference TRBV29-1 and TRBJ1-3, the CDR3 gives the full variable domain: SAVISQKPSRDICQRGTSLTIQCQVDSQVTMMFWYRQQPGQSLTLIATANQGSEATYESGFVIDKFPISRPNLTFSTLTVSNMSPEDSSIYLCSVQYDRAVSGNTIYFGEGSWLTVV.

This clonotype has just a few counts. The rearrangement joins TRBV20-1 to TRBJ2-4, with D perhaps TRBD2 (7 bases). With 3 bases removed from V and 7 bases from J, the gap between germline ends came to 28 bases. Germline V gene sequence: CDR1 DFQATT, CDR2 SNEGSKA (reference sequence). This CDR3 is 18 amino acids long. In nucleotides, the CDR3 is TGCAGTGCTAGGGGCTCCCTGGGAGGGGGGCTAGTATGGAACATTCAGTACTTC. Its protein product is CSARGSLGGGLVWNIQYF.

The gene calls are TRBV18 and TRBJ2-7; 11 positions match TRBD1. This CDR3 is 15 amino acids long. The germline V gene has CDR1 KGHSH and CDR2 LQKENI. J gave up 3 bases and V 3 bases, and 4 bases lay outside the gene matches. CDR3 residues: CASSPGTGGFYEQYV. The CDR3 coding sequence is TGTGCCAGCTCACCGGGGACAGGGGGGTTCTACGAGCAGTACGTC.

The V and J genes are TRBV5-1 and TRBJ2-2; D is unclear. CDR1 SGHRS and CDR2 YFSETQ come from the germline V gene. This CDR3 is 11 amino acids long. With 9 bases removed from V and 5 bases from J, the gap between germline ends came to 8 bases. For the CDR3, the DNA is TGCGCCACCAGAGTAACCGGGGAGCTGTTTTTT. Translating gives CATRVTGELFF.

J is TRBJ1-3 and V is TRBV6-5; TRBD1 matches at 7 bases. The germline CDR1 and CDR2 sequences are MNHEY and SVGAGI. J was trimmed by 0 bases and V by 2 bases; bases with no gene match: 10. The length of the CDR3 is 18 residues. CDR3 in amino acids: CASSYKGTAFPSGNTIYF. CDR3 DNA: TGTGCCAGCAGTTACAAAGGGACAGCCTTTCCCTCTGGAAACACCATATATTTT.

This clonotype has a handful of counts. The chain has TRBV10-3 and TRBJ2-5; D call uncertain. The V gene's germline CDR1 is ENHRY and CDR2 SYGVKD. The V end was cut by 4 bases, the J end by 0 bases, with 6 bases between. This CDR3 has 13 amino acids. CDR3 sequence: CAISVGHQETQYF. The CDR3 nucleotides are TGTGCCATCAGTGTCGGGCACCAAGAGACCCAGTACTTC.

There are many counts of this clonotype. The chain carries TRBV28 and TRBJ2-1; 9 bases agree with TRBD2. The V and J ends lost 5 bases and 1 base, in that order; junction bases with no gene match: 9. CDR3 size: 17 residues. The germline V gene has CDR1 MDHEN and CDR2 SYDVKM. CDR3 DNA: TGTGCCAGCAGTGCGGGGGGGCCGAAATTTTCCTACAATGAGCAGTTCTTC. Translating it yields CASSAGGPKFSYNEQFF.

This clonotype was observed a few times. The gene calls are TRBV20-1 and TRBJ2-5, with TRBD2 matching 10 bases. Germline loops: CDR1 DFQATT, CDR2 SNEGSKA (reference sequence). V lost 1 base, J lost 5 bases, and 4 bases stayed unmatched. The CDR3 covers 14 residues. CDR3 coding DNA: TGCAGTGCTAGAGTGACTAGCGGGCGGGAGACCCAGTACTTC. Translated: CSARVTSGRETQYF.

The rearrangement uses TRBV21-1 and TRBJ1-4; the table's D gene call, TRBD1, was not cross checked with the DNA. TRBV21-1 is a recognized pseudogene. The CDR3 runs 14 residues. The CDR3 region has the DNA TGTGCCAGCAGCACACAGGTGAGGAATGAAAAACTGTTTTTT. This encodes CASSTQVRNEKLFF.

This clonotype showed up many times. This sequence joins TRBV12-3 or TRBV12-4 and TRBJ2-1; no clear D. Trimming left V 3 bases short and J 4 bases short, with 4 bases between. This CDR3 is 12 amino acids long. The CDR3 here is CASSFPYNEQFF. The CDR3 DNA reads as TGTGCCAGCAGTTTCCCGTACAATGAGCAGTTCTTC.

This clonotype has more than one count but fewer than ten. J is TRBJ2-5 and V is TRBV7-2; 8 positions match TRBD1. J lost 4 bases, V lost 2 bases, and 3 bases had no gene match. The CDR3 contains 14 residues. Germline V gene lookup returns CDR1 SGHTA and CDR2 FQGNSA. CDR3 bases: TGTGCCAGCAGCTTAATGACAGGGGTAGAGACCCAGTACTTC. It yields the protein CASSLMTGVETQYF.